The present entry profiles one T cell receptor (beta chain) with its context. These data belong to a study of blood T cell repertoires in COVID-19. Whole-study context: COVID-19 samples, acute and convalescent, were from the United States, Italy and Spain. The analysed material was cDNA or gDNA that came from T cells, B-cell-depleted T cells, or PBMCs.

Cohort 3 recovered donors had two negative PCRs, clearance, or symptom resolution. In the original processing: By means of reference gene primer amplification, nucleated cell counts were estimated. Generated by immunoSEQ multiplex PCR, the TCRdb table keeps only in-frame clones and is missing some. V and J calls and clone size come straight from that table; D and trimming were deduced from the DNA. The data contain 250,000 to 400,000 clones, roughly 90% of them singletons. The V end lost 0 bases, the J end lost 6 bases, and 13 bases lay between the germline ends. From germline, CDR1 is SGHTA and CDR2 FQGTGA. The CDR3 totals 15 residues.

Sequenced material: PBMCs or T cells enriched from blood (not recorded which). The TCR sequence derives from a man between 60 and 75 years old who had recovered from COVID-19. V gene TRBV7-3 combines with J gene TRBJ2-3; D perhaps matches TRBD1 (6 bases). DNA for the CDR3: TGTGCCAGCAGCTTAACGGGGGCCGTATTGGATACGCAGTATTTT. It is translated as CASSLTGAVLDTQYF.